Here is one T cell receptor (beta chain) with its context. Authors' data handling: Estimation of nucleated cell counts relied on the amplification of reference gene primers. Clones were read by immunoSEQ multiplex PCR, and TCRdb kept only the in-frame ones, dropping some. Clonal size and the V and J genes are those of that table, whereas D and trimming came from the DNA. Here the sample spans roughly 120,000 clones, roughly 90% being singletons. The record originates from a study of blood T cell repertoires in COVID-19. Background on the study: Acute and convalescent COVID-19 samples came from the United States, Italy and Spain. The analysed material was cDNA or gDNA that came from T cells, B-cell-depleted T cells, or PBMCs.

The CDR3 is 14 residues long. The V gene lost 4 bases and the J gene lost 1 base, with 11 bases spanning the gap. CDR1 and CDR2 from the germline V gene are LGHDT and YNNKEL (reference sequence). The clonotype was recovered from a man in his 70s who had recovered from COVID-19. The V call is TRBV3-1 (or the pseudogene TRBV3-2), the J call TRBJ2-7; weak D call: TRBD2 (6 bases). The specimen was peripheral blood. The CDR3 loop is CASSPRGVSYEQYF. The CDR3, as DNA: TGTGCCAGCAGCCCCCGCGGGGTGTCCTACGAGCAGTACTTC.